This entry lists 2 T cell receptor beta chains sequenced from one sample in a study of shared clonotypes between healthy human individuals. Produced via immunoSEQ multiplex PCR; TCRdb's table is partial and in-frame only. The table has approximately 2.3 million clones, roughly 93% seen once. What was sequenced was naive CD4+ T cells from PBMCs. Sample subset: CD45RA+ positively selected. These receptors originate from a man aged 18 to 29 in good health. Some clones in this sample may be carry-over from other donors' samples.

As concerns this clone: Other DNA variants within this sample encode the same CDR3. The rearrangement links TRBV5-4 to TRBJ2-5; 9 bases are shared with TRBD1. V lost 5 bases and J lost 5; bases outside the gene matches: 4. This CDR3 comprises 13 residues. CDR1 is SGHNT and CDR2 is YYREEE in the germline V gene (reference sequence). The CDR3 is CASSPGQGETQYF. Written as DNA, the CDR3 is TGTGCCAGCAGTCCAGGACAGGGGGAGACCCAGTACTTC.

As for this clone: Distinct nucleotide sequences in the sample also encode this CDR3. V gene TRBV5-1 combines with J gene TRBJ2-1; the match to TRBD2 covers 11 bases. CDR3 length equals 15 residues. V was pared by 4 bases and J by 7 bases, with 7 bases of the junction left unmatched. In germline, CDR1 is SGHRS, CDR2 YFSETQ. The DNA of the CDR3 is TGCGCCAGCAGCCTGGGACTAGCGGAGGGGAATGAGCAGTTCTTC. As protein: CASSLGLAEGNEQFF.